Reported below is one TCR beta chain. Germline CDR1 MNHEY, CDR2 SVGAGI. V was clipped by 5 bases and J by 11 bases; unmatched bases: 11. The length of the CDR3 is 13 residues. The data were taken from a study of CD8 T cells in Susac syndrome. cDNA came from approximately 0.5 to 1 ug RNA primed by random hexamers. Amplification of TCR beta CDR3 used immunoSEQ multiplex PCR across 54 Vbeta and 13 Jbeta. TCRdb re-called the immunoSEQ multiplex PCR reads with MiXCR, one entry per CDR3 protein. This repertoire shows around 26,000 distinct CDR3 sequences, 94% found once; its top ten account for about 0.27%. The clonotype was recovered from a human donor in good health. The genes are TRBV6-5 and TRBJ1-1, with 7 bases lining up with TRBD1. Sequencing input: CD8+ T cells from PBMCs. The CDR3 DNA reads TGTGCCAGCAGTGGGCAGGGGGTTACGGATGCTTTCTTT. It yields the protein CASSGQGVTDAFF.